Each of the 20 T cell receptor beta chains below was sequenced from the same sample in a study of lymphopenia after photon versus proton radiotherapy. The data were produced by immunoSEQ multiplex PCR, yet TCRdb's version contains in-frame clones alone and is incomplete. The sample has around 23,000 clones; 87% are singletons. The source was peripheral blood, collected from a patient treated with photon-based radiotherapy. The receptors here all came from a man aged 50 to 59 with gastric cancer.

The CDR3 spells CATSRDGTGNYNSPLHF. CDR3 sequence (DNA): TGTGCCACCAGCAGAGATGGGACAGGGAACTATAATTCACCCCTCCACTTT. This rearrangement joins TRBV15 to TRBJ1-6, with 9 bases that match TRBD1. The CDR3 has 17 amino acids. CDR1 LNHNV and CDR2 YYDKDF come from the germline V gene (reference sequence). The junction had 3 bases not matched to a gene; V was cut back by 0 bases and J by 3 bases.

The chain joins TRBV5-5 to TRBJ2-1, with a tentative D call TRBD2 (7 bases). CDR3 length equals 15 residues. Germline-derived CDR1 and CDR2 are SGHKS and YYEKEE (reference sequence). V lost 4 bases and J 7 bases, leaving 18 bases between the germline ends. The CDR3 is CASSRAGEGENEQFF. The CDR3, as DNA: TGTGCCAGCAGCCGAGCAGGGGAGGGGGAGAATGAGCAGTTCTTC. Based on the CDR3 plus reference TRBV5-5 and TRBJ2-1, the full variable domain is DAGVTQSPTHLIKTRGQQVTLRCSPISGHKSVSWYQQVLGQGPQFIFQYYEKEERGRGNFPDRFSARQFPNYSSELNVNALLLGDSALYLCASSRAGEGENEQFFGPGTRLTVL.

This sequence joins TRBV5-1 and TRBJ2-7; 10 nucleotides align to TRBD1. Trimming cost V 6 bases and J 1 base; bases outside gene matches: 7. The CDR3 contains 15 residues. CDR1 and CDR2 from the germline V gene are SGHRS and YFSETQ. In nucleotides, the CDR3 is TGCGCCAGCACCGCCGACAGGGGGCGGTCCTACGAGCAGTACTTC. Translating gives CASTADRGRSYEQYF.

The V gene is TRBV18, the J gene TRBJ2-5; maybe TRBD2 (6 bases). The ends were cut back, 3 bases at V and 4 bases at J, with 9 bases in the middle. CDR1 and CDR2 from the germline V gene are KGHSH and LQKENI. The CDR3 loop spans 13 amino acids. The CDR3 DNA sequence: TGTGCCAGCTCACCTGGACTATTAGAGACCCAGTACTTC. Translated: CASSPGLLETQYF.

The rearrangement joins TRBV21-1 to TRBJ2-7; whether TRBD2, the table's D call, matches the DNA was not checked. TRBV21-1 is annotated as a pseudogene. The CDR3 has 15 residues. The CDR3, as DNA: TGTGCCAGCAGCAATTTACTAGCGGATGCCTACGAGCAGTACGTC. Its translation: CASSNLLADAYEQYV.

This clone appeared a single time. The chain employs TRBV2 and TRBJ2-3; the match to TRBD2 covers 7 bases. This CDR3 comprises 15 residues. The trim removed 4 bases at V and 0 bases at J, leaving 4 bases unmatched. Germline values: CDR1 SNHLY, CDR2 FYNNEI. Here the CDR3 reads CASSGGGPSTDTQYF. CDR3 nucleotides: TGTGCCAGCAGTGGGGGGGGACCCAGCACAGATACGCAGTATTTT. The whole variable domain, remainder taken from reference TRBV2 and TRBJ2-3, is EPEVTQTPSHQVTQMGQEVILRCVPISNHLYFYWYRQILGQKVEFLVSFYNNEISEKSEIFDDQFSVERPDGSNFTLKIRSTKLEDSAMYFCASSGGGPSTDTQYFGPGTRLTVL.

The genes are TRBV11-1 and TRBJ2-7, with TRBD1 matching 7 bases. Germline values: CDR1 SGHAT, CDR2 FQDESV (reference sequence). The CDR3 is 17 residues long. V was pared by 2 bases and J by 4 bases, with 14 bases of the junction left unmatched. The CDR3 DNA reads TGTGCCAGCAGCTTAAGCGACGGGACAGCTCCTCTGTACGAGCAGTACGTC. Protein sequence: CASSLSDGTAPLYEQYV.

The chain uses TRBV30 and TRBJ1-2; no reliable D call. Germline V gene sequence: CDR1 GTSNPN, CDR2 SVGIG (reference sequence). The CDR3 extends over 13 amino acids. Deletions cut 3 bases from V and 0 bases from J, with 8 bases between. CDR3 DNA sequence: TGTGCCTGGAGCTACAAGTCTAACTATGGCTACACCTTC. Its translation is CAWSYKSNYGYTF.

V gene TRBV6-1 combines with J gene TRBJ1-2, with 7 bases that match TRBD1. The CDR3 contains 14 residues. J lost 3 bases, V lost 6 bases, and 7 bases had no gene match. CDR1 MNHNS and CDR2 SASEGT come from the germline V gene. CDR3 in DNA: TGTGCCAGCAGCCCTACCACAGGGGACTATGGCTACACCTTC. Its protein product is CASSPTTGDYGYTF.

This clone was observed a handful of times. V and J are TRBV9 and TRBJ2-7; the D gene is possibly TRBD2 (5 bases). The CDR3 totals 12 residues. V was shortened by 6 bases and J by 0 bases, with 7 bases between the two germline ends. Germline V gene data show CDR1 as SGDLS and CDR2 as YYNGEE. The CDR3 coding sequence is TGTGCCAGCAAAGGGAGCTCCTACGAGCAGTACGTC. This encodes CASKGSSYEQYV.

J is TRBJ2-1 and V is TRBV7-3; 7 bases match TRBD2. CDR3 length: 16 amino acids. Germline CDR1 and CDR2: SGHTA and FQGTGA. V shed 2 bases and J 0 bases; nucleotides not matched to a gene: 4. CDR3 sequence: CASSLWGGGSYNEQFF. CDR3 sequence (DNA): TGTGCCAGCAGCTTATGGGGCGGGGGCTCCTACAATGAGCAGTTCTTC.

The genes are TRBV11-2 and TRBJ2-7, with a tentative D call TRBD2 (5 bases). Trimming cost V 2 bases and J 4 bases, with 9 bases left between them. There are 13 residues in the CDR3. Germline loops: CDR1 SGHAT, CDR2 FQNNGV. The CDR3 spells CASSLSPGYEQYV. The CDR3 nucleotides are TGTGCCAGCAGCTTAAGTCCGGGGTACGAGCAGTACGTC.

This rearrangement joins TRBV18 to TRBJ1-4; 8 bases match TRBD1. The V gene end was trimmed by 4 bases and the J gene end by 7 bases; junction bases not matched to a gene: 8. The germline CDR1 and CDR2 sequences are KGHSH and LQKENI. CDR3 size: 15 residues. CDR3 loop: CASSQTGTGVEKLFF. Written as DNA, the CDR3 is TGTGCCAGCTCACAAACCGGGACAGGAGTTGAAAAACTGTTTTTT. Supplemented by reference TRBV18 and TRBJ1-4, the full variable domain reads NAGVMQNPRHLVRRRGQEARLRCSPMKGHSHVYWYRQLPEEGLKFMVYLQKENIIDESGMPKERFSAEFPKEGPSILRIQQVVRGDSAAYFCASSQTGTGVEKLFFGSGTQLSVL.

J is TRBJ2-3 and V is TRBV20-1; weak D call: TRBD2 (6 bases). There are 11 residues in the CDR3. Germline CDR1 and CDR2: DFQATT and SNEGSKA (reference sequence). V was shortened by 5 bases and J by 4 bases, with 7 bases between the two germline ends. The CDR3 spells CSASSADTQYF. CDR3 DNA sequence: TGCAGTGCTTCTAGCGCAGATACGCAGTATTTT.

The chain's CDR3 is CASSETVGWEKLFF. The CDR3 DNA reads as TGTGCCAGCAGTGAAACAGTGGGCTGGGAAAAACTGTTTTTT. This chain uses TRBV6-1 with TRBJ1-4; D not certain. Trimming left V 2 bases short and J 8 bases short, with 12 bases between. This CDR3 comprises 14 residues. Per the germline V gene, CDR1 is MNHNS and CDR2 is SASEGT.

The chain uses TRBV4-1 and TRBJ2-2; maybe TRBD1 (6 bases). Germline-derived CDR1 and CDR2 are MGHRA and YSYEKL. V was cut by 1 base and J by 0 bases, with 12 bases left in between. CDR3 length: 17 residues. The chain's CDR3 is CASSQVEWGPNTGELFF. CDR3 sequence (DNA): TGCGCCAGCAGCCAAGTAGAATGGGGGCCGAACACCGGGGAGCTGTTTTTT.

CDR3 region: CASSVGGDRVIRTEAFF. Here the CDR3 DNA reads TGTGCCAGCAGCGTAGGGGGGGACAGGGTAATTCGGACTGAAGCTTTCTTT. The genes are TRBV9 and TRBJ1-1; 9 bases match TRBD1. Germline assignment: CDR1 SGDLS and CDR2 YYNGEE. The CDR3 loop spans 17 amino acids. The V and J ends lost 0 bases and 5 bases, in that order; junction bases with no gene match: 11.

This clone was observed a handful of times. The chain carries TRBV25-1 and TRBJ2-6; D gene ambiguous. The CDR3 length is 14 residues. Trimming took 6 bases from V and 0 from J, leaving 6 bases between them. Looked up from germline, CDR1 is MGHDK and CDR2 is SYGVNS. In DNA, the CDR3 is TGTGCCAGCAGCCCCCCCTCTGGGGCCAACGTCCTGACTTTC. Its translation is CASSPPSGANVLTF.

This clone appeared once. The chain couples TRBV5-1 to TRBJ2-5; 8 bases are shared with TRBD1. V lost 5 bases to trimming and J lost 4 bases; unmatched junction nucleotides: 10. The CDR3 extends over 15 amino acids. CDR1 is SGHRS, CDR2 YFSETQ, per germline. The chain's CDR3 is CASRGGQGYRETQYF. CDR3 sequence (DNA): TGCGCCAGCAGGGGCGGACAGGGTTACAGAGAGACCCAGTACTTC.

In this sample, this clone turned up once. The CDR3 reads CASSLGLAGSAQYF. The CDR3, as DNA: TGTGCCAGCAGCTTAGGGCTAGCGGGGTCGGCGCAGTATTTT. The rearrangement links TRBV7-7 to TRBJ2-3; TRBD2 matches at 9 bases. J was trimmed by 10 bases and V by 1 base; bases with no gene match: 6. CDR1 SSHAT and CDR2 FNYEAQ come from the germline V gene (reference sequence). There are 14 residues in the CDR3.